The 15 T cell receptor beta chains listed next were all sequenced from one sample in a study of CD8 T cells in Susac syndrome. When the RNA was reverse transcribed, random hexamers were used with an input of about 0.5 to 1 ug. TCRdb reprocessed the immunoSEQ multiplex PCR reads with MiXCR, giving one entry per CDR3 protein. The repertoire consists of fewer than 85,000 distinct CDR3 sequences, with approximately 94% occurring once and the leading ten covering approximately 0.4%. Specimen: CD8+ T cells from PBMCs. Source of these receptors: a human donor with multiple sclerosis.

The chain uses TRBV27 and TRBJ2-2; 9 positions agree with TRBD2. Germline V gene data show CDR1 as MNHEY and CDR2 as SMNVEV (reference sequence). This CDR3 region has 19 residues. Trimming cost V 4 bases and J 0 bases; bases outside gene matches: 12. The CDR3, as DNA: TGTGCCAGCAGTTCATTGGCGGGAGGGCCCAAGGCGAACACCGGGGAGCTGTTTTTT. It translates to CASSSLAGGPKANTGELFF.

This clonotype was observed once. J is TRBJ2-5 and V is TRBV6-5, with 11 bases lining up with TRBD2. The CDR3 totals 15 residues. Germline trimming cut 8 bases from V and 1 base from J; bases unmatched to any gene: 6. Germline V CDR1 and CDR2: MNHEY, SVGAGI. The DNA of the CDR3 is TGTGCCAGCGGGACTAGCGGATCCTTCCAAGAGACCCAGTACTTC. Translation: CASGTSGSFQETQYF.

This clonotype was seen only once. The chain combines TRBV7-6 with TRBJ1-4; maybe TRBD1 (5 bases). V was pared by 5 bases and J by 7 bases, with 14 bases between. CDR3 length: 14 residues. Germline CDR1 SGHVS, CDR2 FNYEAQ. CDR3 amino acids: CASSLRQGAEKLFF. CDR3 bases: TGTGCCAGCAGCCTCCGCCAGGGAGCTGAAAAACTGTTTTTT. The whole variable domain, remainder taken from reference TRBV7-6 and TRBJ1-4, is GAGVSQSPRYKVTKRGQDVALRCDPISGHVSLYWYRQALGQGPEFLTYFNYEAQQDKSGLPNDRFSAERPEGSISTLTIQRTEQRDSAMYRCASSLRQGAEKLFFGSGTQLSVL.

The chain employs TRBV6-4 and TRBJ1-2, with D unclear. Looked up from germline, CDR1 is MRHNA and CDR2 is SNTAGT. V dropped 0 bases and J dropped 3 bases, with 14 bases sitting between them. The CDR3 has 16 amino acids. The CDR3 spells CASSDSIFRRDYGYTF. The CDR3 DNA is TGTGCCAGCAGTGACTCGATCTTTAGGAGGGACTATGGCTACACCTTC.

This chain joins TRBV5-1 and TRBJ1-1; possibly TRBD1 for D (5 bases). Trimming removed 5 bases at V and 4 bases at J, with 12 bases between. The CDR3 contains 13 residues. Per the germline V gene, CDR1 is SGHRS and CDR2 is YFSETQ. DNA of the CDR3: TGCGCCAGCAGAACATCGACAGTCACTGAAGCTTTCTTT. This gives the protein CASRTSTVTEAFF.

V gene TRBV25-1 combines with J gene TRBJ2-3; no clear D. CDR3 size: 14 residues. V lost 3 bases and J 2 bases, leaving 9 bases between the germline ends. Germline loops: CDR1 MGHDK, CDR2 SYGVNS. CDR3 loop: CASSDYRNTDTQYF. The CDR3 DNA follows: TGTGCCAGCAGTGATTACAGAAACACAGATACGCAGTATTTT.

The chain employs TRBV5-4 and TRBJ2-5; 8 positions match TRBD2. Per germline, CDR1 SGHNT and CDR2 YYREEE (reference sequence). The V and J ends lost 5 bases and 4 bases, in that order; junction bases with no gene match: 4. This CDR3 region has 13 residues. This chain's CDR3 is CASSPREGETQYF. The DNA for the CDR3 is TGTGCCAGCAGTCCTCGGGAGGGAGAGACCCAGTACTTC.

The V and J genes are TRBV5-6 and TRBJ2-7; D may be TRBD2 (5 bases). The V and J ends lost 4 bases and 4 bases respectively, with 15 bases between them. Germline CDR1 reads SGHDT; CDR2 reads YYEEEE. This CDR3 region has 14 residues. The CDR3 loop reads CASSLLAGKYEQYF. The CDR3 DNA reads as TGTGCCAGCAGCCTTCTAGCTGGGAAGTACGAGCAGTACTTC.

This clonotype has just one count. The gene calls are TRBV3-1 and TRBJ1-1, with D possibly being TRBD1 (5 bases). Germline-derived CDR1 and CDR2 are LGHDT and YNNKEL (reference sequence). V dropped 2 bases and J dropped 5 bases, with 15 bases sitting between them. CDR3 size: 15 residues. The CDR3 spells CASSQLTGAETEAFF. Here the CDR3 DNA reads TGTGCCAGCAGCCAACTCACCGGGGCCGAAACTGAAGCTTTCTTT.

This chain connects TRBV19 to TRBJ2-1; 8 bases align to TRBD2. Germline trimming cut 5 bases from V and 9 bases from J; bases unmatched to any gene: 12. Looked up from germline, CDR1 is LNHDA and CDR2 is SQIVND (reference sequence). The CDR3 has 15 amino acids. CDR3 loop: CASSPTRTSSAEQFF. The DNA for the CDR3 is TGTGCCAGTAGTCCTACCCGGACTAGCAGCGCTGAGCAGTTCTTC.

The chain is built from TRBV4-1 and TRBJ2-2; no clear D gene. The CDR3 covers 15 residues. V was pared by 4 bases and J by 4 bases, with 13 bases between. Germline V gene data show CDR1 as MGHRA and CDR2 as YSYEKL. The CDR3 sequence: CASSPRPEITGELFF. The CDR3 bases are TGCGCCAGCAGCCCTAGGCCGGAAATCACCGGGGAGCTGTTTTTT.

The chain joins TRBV12-3 or TRBV12-4 to TRBJ2-7, with D uncertain. The CDR3 is 11 residues long. Trimming took 4 bases from V and 3 from J, leaving 4 bases between them. This CDR3 is CASSSNYEQYF. CDR3 nucleotide sequence: TGTGCCAGCAGTTCGAACTACGAGCAGTACTTC.

The chain combines TRBV19 with TRBJ2-1; TRBD2 is a possible D gene (5 bases). V was cut by 3 bases and J by 6 bases, with 6 bases left in between. The CDR3 spans 12 residues. The V gene's germline CDR1 is LNHDA and CDR2 SQIVND (reference sequence). CDR3 sequence: CASSIRGNEQFF. The CDR3 region has the DNA TGTGCCAGTAGTATCCGGGGCAATGAGCAGTTCTTC.

The V call is TRBV3-1, the J call TRBJ1-4, with 9 positions matching TRBD1. Germline lookup yields CDR1 LGHDT and CDR2 YNNKEL (reference sequence). The junction had 7 bases not matched to a gene; V was cut back by 5 bases and J by 6 bases. The CDR3 has 15 residues. The CDR3 region has the DNA TGTGCCAGCAGCTCTCCGGGGACAGGGTATGAAAAACTGTTTTTT. It yields the protein CASSSPGTGYEKLFF.

V and J are TRBV7-9 and TRBJ2-7; TRBD2 agrees at 8 bases. Unmatched junction bases numbered 10, after V lost 6 bases and J lost 3 bases. The CDR3 has 15 amino acids. Germline V lookup: CDR1 SEHNR, CDR2 FQNEAQ (reference sequence). The CDR3 bases are TGTGCCAGCAGACTAACTAGCGGTGATCACTACGAGCAGTACTTC. Encoded protein: CASRLTSGDHYEQYF.